Presented here are 19 T cell receptor beta chains from one specimen sequenced in a study of sequential checkpoint blockade in melanoma. TCRdb keeps only in-frame clones here, not all; method: immunoSEQ multiplex PCR. This table holds some 35,000 clones, over 75% found once. Treatment of the sample: randomized to nivolumab then ipilimumab (arm A) or the reverse (arm B). Sample: CD8+ T cells sorted from blood (inferred from file names), taken from a patient given nivolumab and ipilimumab in sequence. The receptors come from a human donor with melanoma.

V is TRBV2 and J is TRBJ1-3; no reliable D call. This CDR3 is built from 14 residues. The V and J ends lost 5 bases and 4 bases respectively, with 12 bases between them. Germline assignment: CDR1 SNHLY and CDR2 FYNNEI. For the CDR3, the DNA is TGTGCCAGCAGTATCTATGGAGAAGGAAACACCATATATTTT. It yields the protein CASSIYGEGNTIYF.

The chain has TRBV7-9 and TRBJ2-1; D ambiguous. Germline values: CDR1 SEHNR, CDR2 FQNEAQ (reference sequence). The CDR3 loop spans 12 amino acids. V lost 1 base and J lost 8, with 6 bases in between. CDR3 nucleotides: TGTGCCAGCAGCTTAGTCCTCGATGAGCAGTTCTTC. It encodes CASSLVLDEQFF.

Worth noting for this clone: A read error may produce the germline difference seen at one junction end. The CDR3 spells CASSQDGNIQYF. The CDR3 DNA is TGTGCCAGCAGCCAAGACGGTAACATTCAGTACTTC. The chain employs TRBV4-1 and TRBJ2-4, with D uncertain. The germline V gene has CDR1 MGHRA and CDR2 YSYEKL. CDR3 length: 12 amino acids.

The rearrangement joins TRBV15 to TRBJ2-7, with 9 bases identical to TRBD2. Trimming at V came to 3 bases and at J to 4 bases, leaving 7 bases not matched to a gene. Germline CDR1 and CDR2: LNHNV and YYDKDF (reference sequence). This CDR3 comprises 15 residues. The CDR3 region is CATSSNSGSFYEQYF. The CDR3 nucleotides read TGTGCCACCAGCAGTAATAGCGGGAGTTTTTACGAGCAGTACTTC.

The genes are TRBV19 and TRBJ2-1, with 10 bases fitting TRBD1. Trimming at V came to 5 bases and at J to 3 bases, leaving 7 bases not matched to a gene. This CDR3 has 16 residues. Looked up from germline, CDR1 is LNHDA and CDR2 is SQIVND (reference sequence). The CDR3 nucleotides read TGTGCCAGTAGTTGGGGGACAGGGGATGTCTACAATGAGCAGTTCTTC. Translating it yields CASSWGTGDVYNEQFF.

The chain carries TRBV19 and TRBJ2-1, with TRBD1 as a possible D gene (5 bases). Trimming left V 5 bases short and J 0 bases short, with 5 bases between. The germline CDR1 and CDR2 sequences are LNHDA and SQIVND (reference sequence). CDR3 length equals 13 residues. The CDR3 sequence: CASSGHSYNEQFF. CDR3 sequence (DNA): TGTGCCAGTAGTGGACACTCCTACAATGAGCAGTTCTTC.

CDR3: CASSFGMNTEAFF. Written as DNA, the CDR3 is TGTGCCAGCAGCTTTGGCATGAACACTGAAGCTTTCTTT. This chain links TRBV5-6 with TRBJ1-1; the D is unclear. Germline CDR1 SGHDT, CDR2 YYEEEE. The CDR3 is 13 amino acids. V was trimmed by 2 bases and J by 0 bases, leaving 5 bases between them.

The V gene is TRBV4-1, the J gene TRBJ1-1, with a possible D match to TRBD1 (5 bases). There are 15 residues in the CDR3. The germline V and J ends were trimmed by 0 bases and 4 bases, with 12 bases remaining between them. Germline V lookup: CDR1 MGHRA, CDR2 YSYEKL. The CDR3 is CASSQEPRAATEAFF. The CDR3 nucleotides read TGCGCCAGCAGCCAAGAGCCCAGGGCCGCCACTGAAGCTTTCTTT.

The chain's CDR3 is CASKPQNSYEQYF. The CDR3 DNA reads TGTGCCAGTAAGCCACAGAACTCCTACGAGCAGTACTTC. This chain uses TRBV27 with TRBJ2-7; D call uncertain. The germline V gene has CDR1 MNHEY and CDR2 SMNVEV (reference sequence). The CDR3 is 13 amino acids. The V end was cut by 9 bases, the J end by 0 bases, with 12 bases between.

This chain joins TRBV27 and TRBJ2-5; tentative D call: TRBD1 (6 bases). Germline CDR1 MNHEY, CDR2 SMNVEV (reference sequence). V lost 4 bases and J lost 7, with 13 bases in between. The CDR3 contains 13 residues. CDR3 in amino acids: CASSYMGAGTQYF. The CDR3 region has the DNA TGTGCCAGCAGTTATATGGGGGCTGGGACCCAGTACTTC.

V is TRBV9 and J is TRBJ2-3; 7 positions agree with TRBD2. The germline V gene has CDR1 SGDLS and CDR2 YYNGEE. CDR3 length: 14 amino acids. Trimming cost V 3 bases and J 3 bases; bases outside gene matches: 4. CDR3 DNA sequence: TGTGCCAGCAGCGGACACGGGGGGACAGATACGCAGTATTTT. Translation gives CASSGHGGTDTQYF.

The CDR3 here is CASSVDKTSGPLHEQYF. The CDR3 DNA follows: TGTGCCAGCAGCGTAGACAAAACTAGCGGACCTCTCCACGAGCAGTACTTC. V is TRBV9 and J is TRBJ2-5; 8 bases agree with TRBD2. The J call is in doubt because the DNA end fits TRBJ2-7 better. Per the germline V gene, CDR1 is SGDLS and CDR2 is YYNGEE. The CDR3 totals 17 residues.

There are a few counts of this clone. V usage is TRBV21-1 and J usage is TRBJ2-2; the table gives TRBD1 as D, unverified against the DNA. TRBV21-1 is shown as a pseudogene. The CDR3 has 15 residues. Here the CDR3 DNA reads TGTGCCAGCAGCAATTCAGGGGGCCCCACCGGGGAGCTGTTTTTT. This codes for CASSNSGGPTGELFF.

The rearrangement joins TRBV5-1 to TRBJ2-7; TRBD2 matches 10 bases. CDR3 size: 17 residues. J gave up 2 bases and V 2 bases, and 10 bases lay outside the gene matches. CDR1 is SGHRS, CDR2 YFSETQ, per germline. CDR3 DNA sequence: TGCGCCAGCAGCTTTCAACTAGCGGGATCTATAACCTACGAGCAGTACGTC. Protein: CASSFQLAGSITYEQYV.

The chain couples TRBV4-1 to TRBJ2-5; 10 bases map to TRBD2. In germline, CDR1 is MGHRA, CDR2 YSYEKL. The CDR3 is 15 amino acids. V was clipped by 1 base and J by 6 bases; unmatched bases: 5. CDR3 in amino acids: CASSQVGLAKQTQYF. CDR3 nucleotide sequence: TGCGCCAGCAGCCAAGTGGGACTAGCGAAGCAGACCCAGTACTTC.

The genes are TRBV9 and TRBJ2-1; the match to TRBD1 covers 9 bases. CDR1 and CDR2 (germline): SGDLS, YYNGEE. The CDR3 extends over 16 amino acids. Germline trimming cut 2 bases from V and 2 bases from J; bases unmatched to any gene: 5. The CDR3 loop reads CASSVVQGAPYNEQFF. CDR3 DNA: TGTGCCAGCAGCGTTGTACAGGGGGCCCCCTACAATGAGCAGTTCTTC.

This chain uses TRBV7-8 with TRBJ1-3; possibly TRBD1 for D (6 bases). V was trimmed by 2 bases and J by 4 bases, leaving 18 bases between them. Germline V lookup: CDR1 SGHVS, CDR2 FQNEAQ. There are 17 residues in the CDR3. The CDR3 DNA follows: TGTGCCAGCAGCTTAATATCTCTTGCAGGGGTAGGAAACACCATATATTTT. Translated: CASSLISLAGVGNTIYF.

The rearrangement uses TRBV6-4 and TRBJ2-1; 11 bases match TRBD2. The CDR3 sequence is 15 residues long. V gave up 5 bases and J gave up 2 bases; unmatched junction bases: 2. Germline CDR1 is MRHNA and CDR2 is SNTAGT. CDR3 residues: CASSTTSGTYNEQFF. The CDR3 DNA reads as TGTGCCAGCAGTACGACTAGCGGGACCTACAATGAGCAGTTCTTC.

The chain recombines TRBV9 with TRBJ2-7; TRBD2 agrees at 8 bases. J was trimmed by 2 bases and V by 3 bases; bases with no gene match: 4. Germline V gene lookup returns CDR1 SGDLS and CDR2 YYNGEE. This CDR3 has 14 amino acids. DNA of the CDR3: TGTGCCAGCAGCGCAGCGGGGGTAACCTACGAGCAGTACTTC. As protein: CASSAAGVTYEQYF.